This TCR beta chain was recovered during a study of Graves' ophthalmopathy and Graves' hyperthyroidism. Study findings and constraints: Blood also carried most expanded thyroid clonotypes exceeding 0.001 frequency.

This clonotype was picked up many times. Its antigen is unknown. Hyperthyroidism patients, aged 18 to 65, were newly diagnosed, under 2 months' duration. Amplified TCR beta CDR3 regions were obtained using RNA transcripts as template. HTBI-primed first-round RT-PCR preceded second-round multiplex PCR. TCRdb reanalysed the multiplex PCR reads using MiXCR and keeps one entry per CDR3 protein. Altogether 580,000 or so distinct CDR3 sequences are present, under 45% being singletons, with the ten largest covering approximately 4.1%. With 6 bases removed from V and 1 base from J, the gap between germline ends came to 16 bases. Germline V gene data show CDR1 as SQVTM and CDR2 as ANQGSEA. This CDR3 region has 16 residues.

The V gene is TRBV29-1, the J gene TRBJ2-6; D not certain. The source of this sequence is an adult man with Graves' hyperthyroidism. Source material: peripheral blood or thyroid tissue (not recorded which). For the CDR3, the DNA is TGCAGCGTATCGGGCAGGAGCTTTTCTGGGGCCAACGTCCTGACTTTC. It encodes CSVSGRSFSGANVLTF.